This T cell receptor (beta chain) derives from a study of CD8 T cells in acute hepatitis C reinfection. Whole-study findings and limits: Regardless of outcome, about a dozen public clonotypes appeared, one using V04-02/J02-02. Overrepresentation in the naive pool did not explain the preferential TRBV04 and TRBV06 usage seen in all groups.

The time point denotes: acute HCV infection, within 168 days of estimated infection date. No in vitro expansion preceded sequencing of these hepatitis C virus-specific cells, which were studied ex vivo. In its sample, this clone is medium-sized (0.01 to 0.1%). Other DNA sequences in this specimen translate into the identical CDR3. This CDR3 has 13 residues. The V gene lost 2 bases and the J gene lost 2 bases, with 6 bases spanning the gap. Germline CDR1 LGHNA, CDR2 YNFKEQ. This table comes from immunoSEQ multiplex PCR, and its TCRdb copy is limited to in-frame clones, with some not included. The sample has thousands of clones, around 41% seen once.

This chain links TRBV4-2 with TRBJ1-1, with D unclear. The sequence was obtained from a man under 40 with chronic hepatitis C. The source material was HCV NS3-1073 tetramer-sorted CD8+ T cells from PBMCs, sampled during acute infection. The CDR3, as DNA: TGTGCCAGCAGCCAACAGGAAAACACTGAAGCTTTCTTT. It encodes CASSQQENTEAFF.